Listed here are 9 T cell receptor beta chains from one sample, sequenced in a study of T-cell reconstitution after alpha-beta-depleted transplantation in children. A TCRbeta library incorporating unique molecular identifiers was prepared. Using its own MiXCR run on the PCR reads, TCRdb lists one record per CDR3 protein. The top ten clones hold approximately 1% of a sample with around 600,000 distinct CDR3 sequences, approximately 15% of them seen once. Sample: PBMCs from the stem cell graft donor, taken from the stem cell graft. The receptors were sampled from a human donor who donated a stem cell graft to a child with acute myeloid leukemia.

The chain is built from TRBV5-5 and TRBJ1-2, with D maybe TRBD1 (5 bases). The CDR3 totals 14 residues. Between the trimmed V and J ends, which lost 1 base and 5 bases, there was a span of 12 bases. CDR1 is SGHKS and CDR2 is YYEKEE in the germline V gene (reference sequence). CDR3 nucleotide sequence: TGTGCCAGCAGCTTGAGCAGGGTTGAGTATGGCTACACCTTC. It encodes CASSLSRVEYGYTF.

The table lists this clonotype with many counts. The gene calls are TRBV13 and TRBJ1-2, with 9 positions matching TRBD1. The CDR3 has 15 residues. The germline gives CDR1 PRHDT, CDR2 FYEKMQ (reference sequence). The V segment lost 4 bases and the J segment 6 bases; nucleotides outside the gene matches: 9. CDR3 region: CASSSTMGQGDGYTF. The CDR3 DNA follows: TGTGCCAGCAGCTCCACGATGGGACAGGGAGATGGCTACACCTTC.

The J gene is TRBJ1-1, the V gene TRBV20-1; 7 bases line up with TRBD1. The CDR3 is 10 residues long. J lost 8 bases, V lost 6 bases, and 3 bases had no gene match. CDR1 DFQATT and CDR2 SNEGSKA come from the germline V gene (reference sequence). CDR3 loop: CSARQGEAFF. Written as DNA, the CDR3 is TGCAGTGCGAGACAGGGAGAAGCTTTCTTT.

This clonotype was seen repeatedly, ten times or more. The chain carries TRBV10-3 and TRBJ2-3, with 7 positions matching TRBD2. The CDR3 extends over 12 amino acids. The germline gives CDR1 ENHRY, CDR2 SYGVKD. Unmatched junction bases numbered 6, after V lost 9 bases and J lost 6 bases. The DNA for the CDR3 is TGTGCCATGGGTCCGCGGGAGGATACGCAGTATTTT. Protein: CAMGPREDTQYF.

This clonotype was recorded at least ten times. The V call is TRBV24-1, the J call TRBJ2-5, with TRBD1 matching 7 bases. The length of the CDR3 is 14 residues. The germline V gene encodes CDR1 KGHDR and CDR2 SFDVKD. With 6 bases clipped from V and 4 bases from J, the junction kept 7 bases outside the gene matches. The CDR3 loop is CATSTPAGGETQYF. The CDR3 bases are TGTGCCACCAGTACACCCGCAGGGGGAGAGACCCAGTACTTC.

The V and J genes are TRBV9 and TRBJ2-7; no reliable D call. V dropped 3 bases and J dropped 2 bases, with 12 bases sitting between them. Per the germline V gene, CDR1 is SGDLS and CDR2 is YYNGEE. This CDR3 has 14 residues. CDR3 in DNA: TGTGCCAGCAGCGGACCGGACCAGACCTACGAGCAGTACTTC. Encoded protein: CASSGPDQTYEQYF. The full variable domain, completed using reference TRBV9 and TRBJ2-7, is DSGVTQTPKHLITATGQRVTLRCSPRSGDLSVYWYQQSLDQGLQFLIQYYNGEERAKGNILERFSAQQFPDLHSELNLSSLELGDSALYFCASSGPDQTYEQYFGPGTRLTVT.

The V gene is TRBV29-1, the J gene TRBJ1-2; TRBD1 matches at 8 bases. V shed 1 base and J 2 bases; nucleotides not matched to a gene: 6. Germline V gene data show CDR1 as SQVTM and CDR2 as ANQGSEA. The length of the CDR3 is 15 residues. This CDR3 reads CSVEAGTGPNYGYTF. The CDR3 bases are TGCAGCGTTGAAGCCGGGACAGGCCCCAACTATGGCTACACCTTC.

This sequence joins TRBV11-2 and TRBJ1-1; a possible D gene is TRBD1 (5 bases). CDR3 length: 13 amino acids. Germline V gene sequence: CDR1 SGHAT, CDR2 FQNNGV. Between the trimmed V and J ends, which lost 5 bases and 10 bases, there was a span of 17 bases. DNA of the CDR3: TGTGCCAGCAGCCGGACGGAGGGGTATGGAGCTTTCTTT. Translation gives CASSRTEGYGAFF.

CDR3 amino acids: CASSLAGTGTGEQYF. The DNA of the CDR3 is TGCGCCAGCAGCTTGGCTGGGACAGGTACGGGCGAGCAGTACTTC. The chain has TRBV5-1 and TRBJ2-7, with 8 bases identical to TRBD1. This CDR3 region has 15 residues. V lost 0 bases, J lost 6 bases, and 8 bases stayed unmatched. Germline V gives CDR1 SGHRS, CDR2 YFSETQ.